This record covers a single TCR beta chain. Its specificity is unknown. This specimen comes from a study of shared clonotypes between healthy human individuals. Study-level points and caveats: Enrolling few donors narrowed the genetic and exposure-history diversity that was represented.

The CDR3 contains 13 residues. Germline V gene data show CDR1 as SGHDT and CDR2 as YYEEEE. The V end lost 1 base, the J end lost 4 bases, and 8 bases lay between the germline ends. Assay: immunoSEQ multiplex PCR; the TCRdb copy retains only in-frame clones and omits some. The sample yields roughly 1,000,000 clones, approximately 80% seen once. The sequenced sample was memory CD4+ T cells from PBMCs. The subset was: CD45RA-negative fraction. The rearrangement links TRBV5-6 to TRBJ2-5; no reliable D call. This receptor was identified in a man younger than 35 in good health. Some clones in this sample may be carry-over from other donors' samples. CDR3 nucleotide sequence: TGTGCCAGCAGCTTGCTCCCGGGAGAGACCCAGTACTTC. This codes for CASSLLPGETQYF.